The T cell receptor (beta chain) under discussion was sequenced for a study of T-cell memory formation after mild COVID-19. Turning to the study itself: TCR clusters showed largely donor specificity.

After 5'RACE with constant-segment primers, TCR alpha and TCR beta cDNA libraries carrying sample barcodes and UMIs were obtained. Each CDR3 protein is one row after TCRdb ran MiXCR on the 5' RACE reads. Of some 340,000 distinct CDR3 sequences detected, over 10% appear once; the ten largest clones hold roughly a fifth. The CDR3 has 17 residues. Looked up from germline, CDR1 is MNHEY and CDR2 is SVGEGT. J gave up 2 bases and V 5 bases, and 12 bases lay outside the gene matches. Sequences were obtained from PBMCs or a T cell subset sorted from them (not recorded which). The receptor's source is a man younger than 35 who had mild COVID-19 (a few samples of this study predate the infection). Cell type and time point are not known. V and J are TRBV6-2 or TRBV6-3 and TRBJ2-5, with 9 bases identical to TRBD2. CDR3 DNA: TGTGCCAGCAGTGGCGAAACTGTTAGCGGGGGACAAGAGACCCAGTACTTC. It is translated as CASSGETVSGGQETQYF.